The rows below give T cell receptor beta chains drawn from one sample of a study of blood T cells in healthy people across ages. TCRdb re-called the 5' RACE reads with MiXCR, one entry per CDR3 protein. This sample has about 2 million distinct CDR3 sequences, with roughly 52% found just once. Specimen: blood. The receptors originated from a middle-aged woman in good health. Both conserved end residues are part of each CDR3. A D gene is named only where the DNA matches it firmly. Size is omitted from some rows. Given values are once, few, many or a class for expanded clones.

j_call | d_call | clone_size | v_call | cdr3_aa | cdr3_nt
TRBJ2-5 | . | few | TRBV5-1 | CASSYKGETQYF | TGCGCCAGCAGCTATAAGGGAGAGACCCAGTACTTC
TRBJ2-7 | TRBD1 | . | TRBV7-2 | CASSYRQGSYEQYF | TGTGCCAGCAGTTACCGACAGGGGTCCTACGAGCAGTACTTC
TRBJ2-1 | TRBD1 | many | TRBV6-2/TRBV6-3 | CASNRDRSLNEQFF | TGTGCCAGCAACAGGGACAGATCTCTCAATGAGCAGTTCTTC
TRBJ1-6 | TRBD1 | . | TRBV27 | CASSLGDRVAPLHF | TGTGCCAGCAGTTTAGGGGACAGGGTTGCACCCCTCCACTTT
TRBJ2-7 | TRBD1 | . | TRBV20-1 | CSAERDRGRHEQYF | TGCAGTGCTGAGCGGGACAGGGGTAGGCACGAGCAGTACTTC
TRBJ2-5 | . | few | TRBV2 | CASSWDTFEVGTQYF | TGTGCCAGCAGTTGGGACACTTTCGAGGTGGGGACCCAGTACTTC
TRBJ2-1 | TRBD2 | . | TRBV14 | CASSQGGGLAGPTLQSSYNEQFF | TGTGCCAGCAGCCAGGGAGGGGGACTAGCGGGCCCAACGCTTCAGAGCTCCTACAATGAGCAGTTCTTC
TRBJ2-1 | . | . | TRBV5-1 | CASSLIGGVGDEQFF | TGCGCCAGCAGCTTGATTGGCGGGGTGGGGGATGAGCAGTTCTTC
TRBJ2-7 | TRBD1 | . | TRBV4-2 | CASSQDIGGTSYEQYF | TGTGCCAGCAGCCAAGATATAGGGGGCACCTCCTACGAGCAGTACTTC
TRBJ2-1 | . | . | TRBV28 | CASSRDGHNEQFF | TGTGCCAGCAGTAGGGACGGACACAATGAGCAGTTCTTC
TRBJ2-1 | TRBD1 | . | TRBV7-2 | CASSRDRTYNEQFF | TGTGCCAGCAGCCGGGACAGGACCTACAATGAGCAGTTCTTC
TRBJ1-4 | . | few | TRBV6-6 | CASSDNSGRGGEKLFF | TGTGCCAGCAGCGATAACTCCGGCAGGGGAGGAGAAAAACTGTTTTTT
TRBJ2-5 | . | few | TRBV27 | CASRLWNLASETQYF | TGTGCCAGCAGGCTCTGGAACTTAGCATCAGAGACCCAGTACTTC
TRBJ2-3 | . | once | TRBV20-1 | CSARVYPNQPSAAEDTDTQYF | TGCAGTGCTAGAGTTTACCCTAACCAACCGTCCGCCGCCGAAGACACAGATACGCAGTATTTT